Below are 14 T cell receptor beta chains sequenced from a single sample in a study of cytomegalovirus exposure and HLA in healthy donors. Primers: 60 Vbeta forward and 13 Jbeta reverse. Here immunoSEQ multiplex PCR was the method, and the copy in TCRdb shows in-frame clones only, minus some. Listed are more than 45,000 clones; 9% to 15% falls within the top ten. Sample: PBMCs. The receptors come from a woman aged 25 to 45 in good health and CMV-seropositive.

The chain employs TRBV19 and TRBJ1-5; D remains ambiguous. V was clipped by 5 bases and J by 6 bases, with 8 bases between them. This CDR3 is built from 12 residues. Germline lookup yields CDR1 LNHDA and CDR2 SQIVND (reference sequence). Written as DNA, the CDR3 is TGTGCCAGTAGTTTACACGCTCAGCCCCAGCATTTT. As protein: CASSLHAQPQHF. Based on the CDR3 plus reference TRBV19 and TRBJ1-5, the full variable domain is DGGITQSPKYLFRKEGQNVTLSCEQNLNHDAMYWYRQDPGQGLRLIYYSQIVNDFQKGDIAEGYSVSREKKESFPLTVTSAQKNPTAFYLCASSLHAQPQHFGDGTRLSIL.

The chain joins TRBV5-4 to TRBJ1-2; weak D call: TRBD1 (6 bases). V gave up 4 bases and J gave up 5 bases, with 21 bases separating them. Germline assignment: CDR1 SGHNT and CDR2 YYREEE (reference sequence). This CDR3 has 16 residues. CDR3 in DNA: TGTGCCAGCAGCCAGGCCGCAGGGGACCCCCGGTATGGCTACACCTTC. Translated, it gives CASSQAAGDPRYGYTF.

V is TRBV13 and J is TRBJ1-1; 7 bases line up with TRBD1. The ends lost 1 base at V and 10 bases at J; junction bases unmatched: 6. Germline CDR1 PRHDT, CDR2 FYEKMQ (reference sequence). The CDR3 spans 13 residues. CDR3 nucleotide sequence: TGTGCCAGCAGCTTAGTCAGGGGGAAGGTAGCTTTCTTT. This codes for CASSLVRGKVAFF. Full variable domain (rest looked up from reference TRBV13 and TRBJ1-1): AAGVIQSPRHLIKEKRETATLKCYPIPRHDTVYWYQQGPGQDPQFLISFYEKMQSDKGSIPDRFSAQQFSDYHSELNMSSLELGDSALYFCASSLVRGKVAFFGQGTRLTVV.

The V and J genes are TRBV7-2 and TRBJ2-7, with 7 bases that match TRBD2. The CDR3 runs to 15 residues. V dropped 3 bases and J dropped 6; count of bases not matched to a gene: 11. CDR1 and CDR2 from the germline V gene are SGHTA and FQGNSA. Written as DNA, the CDR3 is TGTGCCAGCAGCTTGGAACCAGCGGGATTAGTCGAGCAGTACTTC. This encodes CASSLEPAGLVEQYF.

J is TRBJ1-1 and V is TRBV7-9; D remains unclear. V dropped 0 bases and J dropped 11 bases, with 13 bases sitting between them. The CDR3 extends over 13 amino acids. The V gene's germline CDR1 is SEHNR and CDR2 FQNEAQ (reference sequence). The CDR3 DNA reads TGTGCCAGCAGCTTAGCGAATGACGGGGAGGCTTTCTTT. It translates to CASSLANDGEAFF.

The chain is built from TRBV11-1 and TRBJ2-5, with D perhaps matching TRBD2 (5 bases). The germline gives CDR1 SGHAT, CDR2 FQDESV (reference sequence). The CDR3 contains 15 residues. The ends were cut back, 5 bases at V and 2 bases at J, with 15 bases in the middle. CDR3: CASSPAGLRQETQYF. CDR3 DNA: TGTGCCAGCAGCCCAGCCGGACTGAGGCAAGAGACCCAGTACTTC.

The rearrangement joins TRBV9 to TRBJ2-7; 8 positions agree with TRBD1. V shed 2 bases, J shed 7 bases, and the junction held 8 bases outside the gene matches. The CDR3 consists of 14 residues. Germline lookup yields CDR1 SGDLS and CDR2 YYNGEE. The CDR3 sequence is CASSVDRGVREQYF. CDR3 DNA sequence: TGTGCCAGCAGCGTCGACAGGGGTGTCCGTGAGCAGTACTTC. Together with reference TRBV9 and TRBJ2-7, the CDR3 gives the full variable domain: DSGVTQTPKHLITATGQRVTLRCSPRSGDLSVYWYQQSLDQGLQFLIQYYNGEERAKGNILERFSAQQFPDLHSELNLSSLELGDSALYFCASSVDRGVREQYFGPGTRLTVT.

The rearrangement uses TRBV7-9 and TRBJ2-3; D is perhaps TRBD1 (6 bases). The CDR3 is made up of 15 amino acids. Trimming shortened V by 5 bases and J by 1 base, and 13 bases separated the two germline ends. The germline gives CDR1 SEHNR, CDR2 FQNEAQ (reference sequence). The CDR3 sequence is CASSPSWTGTDTQYF. CDR3 DNA: TGTGCCAGCAGCCCTTCCTGGACAGGCACAGATACGCAGTATTTT.

As for this clone: The junction differs from germline at one of its ends, possibly a read error. J is TRBJ1-1 and V is TRBV7-7; D unresolved. The CDR3 is made up of 13 amino acids. The germline V gene encodes CDR1 SSHAT and CDR2 FNYEAQ (reference sequence). This CDR3 reads CASSQNMNTEAFF. CDR3 DNA sequence: TGTGCTAGCAGCCAGAACATGAACACTGAAGCTTTCTTT. The whole variable domain, filled in from reference TRBV7-7 and TRBJ1-1, reads GAGVSQSPRYKVTKRGQDVTLRCDPISSHATLYWYQQALGQGPEFLTYFNYEAQPDKSGLPSDRFSAERPEGSISTLTIQRTEQRDSAMYRCASSQNMNTEAFFGQGTRLTVV.

The chain links TRBV19 to TRBJ2-2; no clear D gene. Germline assignment: CDR1 LNHDA and CDR2 SQIVND (reference sequence). Trimming left V 3 bases short and J 6 bases short, with 14 bases between. The CDR3 is made up of 15 amino acids. The CDR3 loop is CASSISRFAAGELFF. Here the CDR3 DNA reads TGTGCCAGTAGTATTTCACGATTCGCGGCCGGGGAGCTGTTTTTT. Combining the CDR3 with reference TRBV19 and TRBJ2-2 gives the whole variable domain DGGITQSPKYLFRKEGQNVTLSCEQNLNHDAMYWYRQDPGQGLRLIYYSQIVNDFQKGDIAEGYSVSREKKESFPLTVTSAQKNPTAFYLCASSISRFAAGELFFGEGSRLTVL.

The rearrangement links TRBV7-9 to TRBJ2-5; TRBD1 matches at 9 bases. The CDR3 is 15 residues long. J was trimmed by 4 bases and V by 5 bases; bases with no gene match: 8. The germline V gene encodes CDR1 SEHNR and CDR2 FQNEAQ (reference sequence). This CDR3 reads CASSQGTGTGETQYF. The DNA of the CDR3 is TGTGCCAGCAGCCAAGGGACAGGGACGGGAGAGACCCAGTACTTC.

Concerning this clone: Other DNA sequences of this sample code for an identical CDR3. The chain links TRBV18 to TRBJ1-3, with 8 positions matching TRBD1. Germline V gene data show CDR1 as KGHSH and CDR2 as LQKENI. The length of the CDR3 is 14 residues. Unmatched junction bases numbered 0, after V lost 3 bases and J lost 2 bases. DNA for the CDR3: TGTGCCAGCTCACCGGACAGGGCTGGAAACACCATATATTTT. Encoded protein: CASSPDRAGNTIYF.

The chain employs TRBV15 and TRBJ1-5; D is possibly TRBD1 (5 bases). This CDR3 has 13 amino acids. Trimming stripped 3 bases from V and 3 bases from J, with 6 bases between. Per the germline V gene, CDR1 is LNHNV and CDR2 is YYDKDF (reference sequence). The CDR3 loop reads CATSRGHNQPQHF. CDR3 in DNA: TGTGCCACCAGCAGGGGGCACAATCAGCCCCAGCATTTT.

This chain links TRBV30 with TRBJ1-2; weak D call: TRBD1 (6 bases). With 0 bases removed from V and 8 bases from J, the gap between germline ends came to 13 bases. Germline V gene lookup returns CDR1 GTSNPN and CDR2 SVGIG (reference sequence). The CDR3 consists of 13 residues. The DNA for the CDR3 is TGTGCCTGGAGTGTCGGGGGGCGTCGGGGCTACACCTTC. Its protein product is CAWSVGGRRGYTF.